This TCR beta chain was recorded in a study of shared clonotypes between healthy human individuals. Study-level background: There were three CD4 naive, three CD4 memory, two CD8 naive and one CD8 memory plates per donor.

It was at deep level that the assay was run. The input for sorted-subset replicate PCRs was around 0.2 ug DNA, 25,000 to 35,000 T cell genomes. Generated by immunoSEQ multiplex PCR, the TCRdb table keeps only in-frame clones and is missing some. The sample holds roughly 2.1 million clones, roughly 91% seen once. General study findings and limits: Among non-shared clonotypes, generation probabilities were lower than among those shared by all four donors.

Germline V CDR1 and CDR2: SEHNR, FQNEAQ (reference sequence). The CDR3 runs 12 residues. Turning to this clone: Its antigen is not known.

Naive CD8 isolation took CD45RO-negative cells positively selected for CCR7 and excluded terminally differentiated effector memory CD45RA+ cells. V is TRBV7-9 and J is TRBJ2-5; D not resolved. The J call is doubtful: the DNA matches TRBJ2-7 better. Sequencing input: naive CD8+ T cells from PBMCs. This TCR derives from a man younger than 30 in good health. Some clones in this sample may be carry-over from other donors' samples. CDR3 coding DNA: TGTGCCAGCAGCTTCATGGGCTACGAGCAGTACTTC. Translating it yields CASSFMGYEQYF.